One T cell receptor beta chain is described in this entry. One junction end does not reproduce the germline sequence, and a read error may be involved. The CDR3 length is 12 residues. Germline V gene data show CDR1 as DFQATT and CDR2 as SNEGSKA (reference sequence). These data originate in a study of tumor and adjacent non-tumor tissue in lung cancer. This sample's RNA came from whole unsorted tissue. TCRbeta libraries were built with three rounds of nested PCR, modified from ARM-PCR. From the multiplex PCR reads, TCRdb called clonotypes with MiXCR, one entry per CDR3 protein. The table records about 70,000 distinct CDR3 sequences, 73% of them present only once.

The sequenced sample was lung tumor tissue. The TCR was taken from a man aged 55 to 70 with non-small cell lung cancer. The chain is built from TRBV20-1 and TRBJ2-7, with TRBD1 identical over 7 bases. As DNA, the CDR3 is TGCAGTCCAGAGGGGGCCTTGGACGAGCAGTATTTC. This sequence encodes CSPEGALDEQYF.